These 10 T cell receptor beta chains were all obtained from the same sample, sequenced in a study of cytomegalovirus exposure and HLA in healthy donors. A multiplex PCR was run with 60 Vbeta primers and 13 Jbeta primers. Produced via immunoSEQ multiplex PCR; TCRdb's table is partial and in-frame only. The data hold about 250,000 clones, with approximately 84% observed a single time. The material sequenced was PBMCs. Receptors originate from a girl aged 2 to 10 in good health and CMV-seronegative.

The rearrangement joins TRBV29-1 to TRBJ2-3, with 15 bases lining up with TRBD2. Per the germline V gene, CDR1 is SQVTM and CDR2 is ANQGSEA. After removal of 1 base from V and 2 bases from J, the junction contained 7 bases not matched to a gene. The CDR3 sequence is 18 residues long. The CDR3 reads CSVEGRGLAGGYTDTQYF. CDR3 nucleotides: TGCAGCGTTGAAGGGCGGGGACTAGCGGGGGGATACACAGATACGCAGTATTTT.

This clone was picked up a small number of times. The chain couples TRBV6-5 to TRBJ2-7; D gene uncertain. V was shortened by 7 bases and J by 0 bases, with 4 bases between the two germline ends. In germline, CDR1 is MNHEY, CDR2 SVGAGI. This CDR3 spans 11 amino acids. The DNA of the CDR3 is TGTGCCAGCATGAGCTCCTACGAGCAGTACTTC. Its translation: CASMSSYEQYF.

The chain is built from TRBV6-1 and TRBJ1-2; D remains ambiguous. The V end lost 4 bases, the J end lost 4 bases, and 13 bases lay between the germline ends. Germline V gives CDR1 MNHNS, CDR2 SASEGT. This CDR3 spans 14 amino acids. In nucleotides, the CDR3 is TGTGCCAGCAGTGTAGTACAGACTACCTATGGCTACACCTTC. This translates into CASSVVQTTYGYTF.

Regarding this clone: The same CDR3 can be traced to other DNA sequences in this sample. The chain joins TRBV11-2 to TRBJ1-1; tentative D call: TRBD1 (6 bases). Trimming took 0 bases from V and 0 from J, leaving 8 bases between them. The CDR3 extends over 15 amino acids. CDR1 and CDR2 (germline): SGHAT, FQNNGV. The CDR3 region is CASSLEQGLNTEAFF. In DNA, the CDR3 is TGTGCCAGCAGCTTAGAACAGGGATTGAACACTGAAGCTTTCTTT.

This chain links TRBV2 with TRBJ2-3; 13 positions agree with TRBD2. Germline trimming cut 1 base from V and 0 bases from J; bases unmatched to any gene: 4. CDR3 length equals 18 residues. The germline gives CDR1 SNHLY, CDR2 FYNNEI. CDR3 protein: CASSEGLAGGASTDTQYF. Written as DNA, the CDR3 is TGTGCCAGCAGTGAAGGACTAGCGGGAGGCGCTAGCACAGATACGCAGTATTTT.

This sequence joins TRBV7-3 and TRBJ2-3, with 9 bases aligning to TRBD2. Germline assignment: CDR1 SGHTA and CDR2 FQGTGA. With 4 bases clipped from V and 6 bases from J, the junction kept 8 bases outside the gene matches. CDR3 length equals 15 residues. CDR3 region: CASSYGTSPGDTQYF. The CDR3, as DNA: TGTGCCAGCAGCTATGGGACTAGCCCCGGCGATACGCAGTATTTT. The variable domain in full, with the rest retrieved from reference TRBV7-3 and TRBJ2-3, is GAGVSQTPSNKVTEKGKYVELRCDPISGHTALYWYRQSLGQGPEFLIYFQGTGAADDSGLPNDRFFAVRPEGSVSTLKIQRTERGDSAVYLCASSYGTSPGDTQYFGPGTRLTVL.

This chain links TRBV6-6 with TRBJ2-5; 9 positions match TRBD2. This CDR3 region has 15 residues. V lost 7 bases to trimming and J lost 5 bases; unmatched junction nucleotides: 11. The germline V gene has CDR1 MNHNY and CDR2 SVGAGI (reference sequence). As DNA, the CDR3 is TGTGCCAGCAATACACCTAGCGGGGTTTTTGAGACCCAGTACTTC. It codes for CASNTPSGVFETQYF.

The V gene is TRBV1, the J gene TRBJ1-3; the listed D gene, TRBD1, was not tested against the DNA. TRBV1 is flagged as a pseudogene. The CDR3 has 18 amino acids. The CDR3 nucleotides read TGCACCAGGGGGACAGGGATCGATACCCTCAACTCTGGAAACACCATATATTTT. Amino acid sequence: CTRGTGIDTLNSGNTIYF.

This rearrangement joins TRBV27 to TRBJ2-2, with 7 bases that match TRBD1. The CDR3 totals 16 residues. V trimming: 6 bases; J trimming: 6 bases; junction bases outside the gene matches: 13. CDR1 is MNHEY, CDR2 SMNVEV, per germline (reference sequence). The CDR3 coding sequence is TGTGCCAGCAGAGTAGGAGGCAGGGGGTTTGCCGGGGAGCTGTTTTTT. Protein sequence: CASRVGGRGFAGELFF.

DNA of the CDR3: TGTGCCAGCAGCTTATGGTTGGACAGAGGTTATGAGCAGTACTTC. Amino acids: CASSLWLDRGYEQYF. The rearrangement joins TRBV7-9 to TRBJ2-7; D is perhaps TRBD1 (6 bases). Per germline, CDR1 SEHNR and CDR2 FQNEAQ (reference sequence). The CDR3 is made up of 15 amino acids. V was shortened by 2 bases and J by 7 bases, with 18 bases between the two germline ends.